This T cell receptor (beta chain) was sequenced for a study of early T cells in non-severe SARS-CoV-2 infection. MiXCR was run by TCRdb on the 5' RACE reads, yielding one entry per CDR3 protein. The table records 30,000 to 40,000 distinct CDR3 sequences, 4.6% of them present only once. CDR1 is SGHAT, CDR2 FQNNGV, per germline. V was clipped by 5 bases and J by 10 bases, with 26 bases between them. There are 16 residues in the CDR3. The sequenced sample consisted of whole blood. The J gene is TRBJ1-1, the V gene TRBV11-2; a weak D match, TRBD1 (6 bases). The TCR sequence derives from an adult who was a healthcare worker with PCR-confirmed SARS-CoV-2 infection or an uninfected control (not recorded which). The chain's CDR3 is CASSPLAGVKAQGAFF. CDR3 DNA: TGTGCCAGCAGCCCCTTGGCAGGGGTTAAAGCCCAAGGAGCTTTCTTT.